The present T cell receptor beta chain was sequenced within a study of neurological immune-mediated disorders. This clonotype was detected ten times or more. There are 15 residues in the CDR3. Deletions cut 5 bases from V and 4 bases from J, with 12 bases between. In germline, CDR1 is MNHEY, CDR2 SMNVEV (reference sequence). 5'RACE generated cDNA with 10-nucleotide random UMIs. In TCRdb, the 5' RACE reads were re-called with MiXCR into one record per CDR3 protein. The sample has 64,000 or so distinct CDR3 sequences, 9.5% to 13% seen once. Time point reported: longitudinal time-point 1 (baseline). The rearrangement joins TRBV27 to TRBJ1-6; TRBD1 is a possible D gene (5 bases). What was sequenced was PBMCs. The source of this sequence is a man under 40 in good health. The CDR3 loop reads CASSPETEYNSPLHF. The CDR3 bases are TGTGCCAGCAGTCCAGAGACAGAGTATAATTCACCCCTCCACTTT.